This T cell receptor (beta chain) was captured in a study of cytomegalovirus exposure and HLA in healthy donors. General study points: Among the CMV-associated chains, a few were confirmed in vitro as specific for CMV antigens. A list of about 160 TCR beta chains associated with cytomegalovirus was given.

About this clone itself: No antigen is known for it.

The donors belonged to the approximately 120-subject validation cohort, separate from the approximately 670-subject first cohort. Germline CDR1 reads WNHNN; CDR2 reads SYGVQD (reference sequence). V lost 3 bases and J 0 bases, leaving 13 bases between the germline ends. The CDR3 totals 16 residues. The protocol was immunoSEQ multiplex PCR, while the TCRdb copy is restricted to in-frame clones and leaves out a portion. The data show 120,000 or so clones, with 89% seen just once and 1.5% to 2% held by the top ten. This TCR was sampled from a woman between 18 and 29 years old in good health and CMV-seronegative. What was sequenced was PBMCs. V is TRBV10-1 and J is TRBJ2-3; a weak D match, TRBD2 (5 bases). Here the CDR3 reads CASSDKVGVSTDTQYF. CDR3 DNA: TGCGCCAGCAGTGATAAGGTGGGAGTGAGCACAGATACGCAGTATTTT.